Listed below are T cell receptor beta chains from one sample, sequenced in a study of cytomegalovirus exposure and HLA in healthy donors. Assay: immunoSEQ multiplex PCR; the TCRdb copy retains only in-frame clones and omits some. The data contain some 180,000 clones, about nine tenths of them singletons. Material for sequencing was PBMCs. The receptors come from a man between 25 and 39 years old in good health and CMV-seropositive. CDR3s include the opening cysteine and the closing phenylalanine or tryptophan. D genes are given only for firm matches. The size entry is marked missing in some rows and otherwise reads once, few, many or a size class.

j_call clone_size v_call d_call cdr3_nt cdr3_aa
TRBJ2-1 . TRBV28 TRBD1 TGTGCCAGCAGTTTCAGGGGGATTTTTGGCAATGAGCAGTTCTTC CASSFRGIFGNEQFF
TRBJ2-1 . TRBV19 . TGTGCCAGTAGTCCCCGGGCCTACAATGAGCAGTTCTTC CASSPRAYNEQFF
TRBJ2-5 . TRBV7-6 . TGTGCCAGCAGCTTAAGTACGGGAGAGACCCAGTACTTC CASSLSTGETQYF
TRBJ2-7 . TRBV11-2 . TGTGCCAGCAGCGCGTTCGTTGGCGAGCAGTACTTC CASSAFVGEQYF
TRBJ1-4 . TRBV7-2 TRBD1 TGTGCCAGCAGCCGCCCGCCCGGGACAGGGCACAGAAATGAAAAACTGTTTTTT CASSRPPGTGHRNEKLFF
TRBJ1-4 . TRBV9 . TGTGCCAGCAGCGAATCGGACGGAACTAATGAAAAACTGTTTTTT CASSESDGTNEKLFF
TRBJ2-5 . TRBV2 TRBD2 TGTGCCAGCAAAATCCAAACTAGCGGGAAAGAGACCCAGTACTTC CASKIQTSGKETQYF
TRBJ1-2 . TRBV27 . TGTGCCAGCAGTACTCACCGGGACGGCCTAGGCGGTGGCTACACCTTC CASSTHRDGLGGGYTF
TRBJ2-7 . TRBV7-2 TRBD1 TGTGCCAGCAGCTTGACCGGGACAGGGGTTGTAGTGTACTTC CASSLTGTGVVVYF
TRBJ2-7 . TRBV6-1 TRBD1 TGTGCCAGCACCAGAGAAGGGACAGGGACCTACGAGCAGTACTTC CASTREGTGTYEQYF
TRBJ2-7 . TRBV5-8 . TGTGCCAGCAGCACCGGCCGGTACAAGAGGACCTACGAGCAGTACTTC CASSTGRYKRTYEQYF
TRBJ1-1 . TRBV28 TRBD1 TGTGCCAGCAGTTATGAGGGGGCAAGGACTGAAGCTTTCTTT CASSYEGARTEAFF
TRBJ1-2 once TRBV11-3 . TGTGCCAGCAGCTTAAGAACCCCGGGTGGCTACACCTTC CASSLRTPGGYTF
TRBJ1-1 . TRBV12-5 . TGTGCTAGTGGTTTGGGTTACACTGAAGCTTTCTTT CASGLGYTEAFF
TRBJ1-2 few TRBV7-2 . TGTGCCAGCAGCTTACAGGGGAACTATGGCTACACCTTC CASSLQGNYGYTF
TRBJ2-2 . TRBV7-6 . TGTGCCAGCAGCCCCTTTAGCGGAGGGGGCACCGGGGAGCTGTTTTTT CASSPFSGGGTGELFF
TRBJ1-2 . TRBV5-4 TRBD1 TGTGCCAGCAGCTTACAGGGGTCTAACTATGGCTACACCTTC CASSLQGSNYGYTF
TRBJ2-7 . TRBV7-8 . TGTGCCAGCAGCAGGGGGGCAAGTGGCTACGAGCAGTACTTC CASSRGASGYEQYF
TRBJ2-3 . TRBV28 . . CASSFGPGTRVSDTQYF
TRBJ2-7 . TRBV27 . TGTGCCAGCACAAAACTCTTTCCCTACGAGCAGTACTTC CASTKLFPYEQYF
TRBJ2-7 . TRBV14 . TGTGCCAGCAGCCACTCCCTAGGGGGAAGCTACGAGCAGTACTTC CASSHSLGGSYEQYF
TRBJ1-1 . TRBV7-3 . TGTGCCAGCAGCTGGACACATGAAGCTTTCTTT CASSWTHEAFF
TRBJ2-2 . TRBV5-1 TRBD2 TGCGCCAGCAGCCTCAGCGGGAGGAACACCGGGGAGCTGTTTTTT CASSLSGRNTGELFF
TRBJ2-7 . TRBV7-3 . TGTGCCAGCAGCCTGCAGCCAGGGTCGCATCTAGTGGTCTTC CASSLQPGSHLVVF
TRBJ2-7 . TRBV5-6 TRBD2 TGTGCCAGCAGAAATCTAGCGGGGGGGCCGGGGGAGCAGTACTTC CASRNLAGGPGEQYF
TRBJ2-3 . TRBV12-5 TRBD2 TGTGCTAGTGGTTCCCAGCGAAATACTAGCGGGGCGTCAGATACGCAGTATTTT CASGSQRNTSGASDTQYF
TRBJ2-4 . TRBV7-2 . TGTGCCAGCAGCTTAGGGGTAGGGTATGCGAGGGAAAACATTCAGTACTTC CASSLGVGYARENIQYF
TRBJ1-2 . TRBV5-3 . TGTGCCAGAAGCTTGGTCAGTCAATTTAACTATGGCTACACCTTC CARSLVSQFNYGYTF
TRBJ1-4 . TRBV7-9 . TGTGCCAGCAGCTTAGGGGGGTCTCGCGAAAAACTGTTTTTT CASSLGGSREKLFF
TRBJ1-5 . TRBV27 . TGTGCCAGCAGTGTAACGCCTAATCAGCCCCAGCATTTT CASSVTPNQPQHF
TRBJ1-1 . TRBV7-9 . TGTGCCAGCAGCTTAGCGGGAAACGGGGACACTGAAGCTTTCTTT CASSLAGNGDTEAFF
TRBJ2-5 few TRBV6-1 TRBD1 TGTGCCAGCAGCGCCGACCAGGGGGCGGGGGAGACCCAGTACTTC CASSADQGAGETQYF
TRBJ2-2 once TRBV7-2 . TGTGCCAGCAGCTCCAGTACAGGAACCGGGGAGCTGTTTTTT CASSSSTGTGELFF
TRBJ2-2 . TRBV27 . TGTGCCAGCAGTCCCCCGAGGGCAGGGAGGACCGGGGAGCTGTTTTTT CASSPPRAGRTGELFF
TRBJ2-2 . TRBV5-1 . TGCGCCAGCAGCTTCTTAGATCAGGGGACCGGGGAGCTGTTTTTT CASSFLDQGTGELFF
TRBJ1-5 . TRBV30 . TGTGCCTGGAGTGCAGGGTATGATCAGCCCCAGCATTTT CAWSAGYDQPQHF
TRBJ2-5 few TRBV2 . TGTGCCAGCAGCCGGAACTCCCCGGAGACCCAGTACTTC CASSRNSPETQYF
TRBJ2-5 . TRBV25-1 . TGTGCCAGCAGTGAATATGGGGCTACCGGGACCCAGTACTTC CASSEYGATGTQYF
TRBJ2-1 . TRBV5-1 . TGCGCCAGCAGCTTGGTGGGTTGGGAGCAGTTCTTC CASSLVGWEQFF
TRBJ2-3 few TRBV11-3 TRBD2 TGTGCCAGCAGCTTGGTTAGCGGGGGGGCCCGTACGCAGTATTTT CASSLVSGGARTQYF
TRBJ2-1 . TRBV30 TRBD2 TGTGCCTCCGACAACGGACTAGCGGGGACCTACAATGAGCAGTTCTTC CASDNGLAGTYNEQFF
TRBJ2-7 . TRBV5-4 TRBD2 TGTGCCAGCAGCATATGGGGGTTACTAGCGGCGCAGTACTTC CASSIWGLLAAQYF
TRBJ2-2 once TRBV5-1 . TGCGCCAGCAGCTTGTGGCAGGCGAACACCGGGGAGCTGTTTTTT CASSLWQANTGELFF
TRBJ1-1 few TRBV6-4 . TGTGCCAGCAGTGACTCTTGGGGAGGGGGGACTGAAGCTTTCTTT CASSDSWGGGTEAFF
TRBJ2-7 once TRBV6-1 . TGTGCCAGCACCCCAGATTCCTACGAGCAGTACTTC CASTPDSYEQYF
TRBJ2-2 . TRBV5-1 TRBD2 TGCGCCAGCAGCTGGGGCGGGAGAGACACCGGGGAGCTGTTTTTT CASSWGGRDTGELFF
TRBJ2-1 . TRBV7-2 TRBD1 TGTGCCAGCAGCTCACGCCGGGACAGGGTTGGGGAGCAGTTCTTC CASSSRRDRVGEQFF
TRBJ2-7 . TRBV27 TRBD1 TGTGCCAGCATTGGCTCATCCGGCCGGGACAGAAGCTCCTACGAGCAGTACTTC CASIGSSGRDRSSYEQYF
TRBJ1-1 . TRBV2 TRBD1 TGTGCCAGCACGCCCTGGACAGGGGGCGGGACTGAAGCTTTCTTT CASTPWTGGGTEAFF
TRBJ1-5 . TRBV27 . TGTGCCAGCAGTCGAAACCCCCAGGTTCAGCCCCAGCATTTT CASSRNPQVQPQHF
TRBJ2-2 . TRBV4-2 . TGTGCCAGCAGCCAAGATCTCGGGTTGGAGGGCGGGGAGCTGTTTTTT CASSQDLGLEGGELFF
TRBJ2-1 . TRBV20-1 . TGCAGTGCTAGAAGAAACAATGAGCAGTTCTTC CSARRNNEQFF